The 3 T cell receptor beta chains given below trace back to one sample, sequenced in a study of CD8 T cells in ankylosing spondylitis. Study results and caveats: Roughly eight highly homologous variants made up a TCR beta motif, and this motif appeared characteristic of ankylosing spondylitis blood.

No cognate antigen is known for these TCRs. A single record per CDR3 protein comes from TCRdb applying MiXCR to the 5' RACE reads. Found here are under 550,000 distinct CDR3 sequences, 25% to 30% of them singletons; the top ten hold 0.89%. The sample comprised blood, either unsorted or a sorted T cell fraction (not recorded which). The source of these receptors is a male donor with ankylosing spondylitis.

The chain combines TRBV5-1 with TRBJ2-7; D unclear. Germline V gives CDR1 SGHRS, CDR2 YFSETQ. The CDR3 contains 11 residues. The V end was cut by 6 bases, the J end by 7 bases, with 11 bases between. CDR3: CASTLEGEQYF. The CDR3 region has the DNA TGCGCCAGCACCCTAGAAGGTGAGCAGTACTTC.

The CDR3 sequence is CASSPTRTSQYF. The CDR3 DNA is TGTGCCAGCAGTCCCACTAGGACATCGCAGTATTTT. The V gene is TRBV12-3 or TRBV12-4, the J gene TRBJ2-3; the D gene could be TRBD1 or TRBD2 (5 bases each). Deletions cut 5 bases from V and 10 bases from J, with 13 bases between. The CDR3 consists of 12 residues.

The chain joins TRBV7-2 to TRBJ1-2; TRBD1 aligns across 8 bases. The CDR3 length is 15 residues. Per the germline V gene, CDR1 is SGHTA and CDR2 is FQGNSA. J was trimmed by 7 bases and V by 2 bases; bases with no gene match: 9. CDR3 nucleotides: TGTGCCAGCAGCTTAACCTTCGGACAGGGTGTTGGCTACACCTTC. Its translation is CASSLTFGQGVGYTF.